What follows is one T cell receptor beta chain and its context. Its cognate antigen has yet to be identified. Qualities for individual bases were not recorded, and no much larger clone is one base off. The donors were some 39 Caucasian individuals from Russia, aged roughly 6 to 100 years, who were systemically healthy. Ten milliliters of peripheral blood were drawn from each donor into EDTA-treated Vacutainer tubes. Ficoll-Paque density-gradient centrifugation was used to isolate PBMCs, with at least 6 million per sample. Total RNA, at least 6 micrograms per sample, was extracted from PBMCs with Trizol reagent. The percentages of naive CD45RAhigh/CD27high T cells were determined by flow cytometry on a PBMC aliquot from every donor. This sample is drawn from a study of blood T cells in healthy people across ages (dated by TCRdb to between 2015 and 2017). In terms of the full investigation: Template switching captured roughly one uniquely barcoded TCR beta cDNA molecule per two T cells in model experiments. Age-related changes in TCR beta repertoire diversity were measured in the study by deep sequencing normalized with unique cDNA molecular identifiers. To avoid experimental bias, donors of different ages were randomly spread across the sequencing lanes. The donors were split into four age groups: young (average around 15 years), middle-aged (around 40), aged (approximately 60) and long-lived (approximately 80). For two donors (one aged 18 to 30 and one aged 80 or older), the study analyzed two additional independent replicas of 1 million unique cDNA reads from the same blood draw. Study-level results and caveats: Because donor CMV infection status was unknown, age-related changes in expanded clonotypes were potentially confounded. As age increased, observed TCR beta diversity per million T cells dropped in a roughly linear way, and a significant reduction was already evident by age roughly 40. Conclusive comparison of naive and antigen-experienced compartments was prevented by the profiling of bulk unsorted PBMCs. Compared with the aged group, more naive CD4+ T cells, fewer expanded clones and increased TCR diversity were shown by the long-lived group, suggesting age selection. The percentage of naive T cells measured by flow cytometry correlated strongly with observed TCR beta diversity. Estimates of total diversity based on one million sequenced T cells were regarded as lower bounds and as underestimates.

Inclusive of the bounding cysteine and phenylalanine, the CDR3 is 14 residues long. Left in the record is the CDR3 DNA by itself, 42 bases read in frame from the first base. V lost 4 bases and J lost 5 bases, and the count of bases not matched to a germline gene is 9. As encoded in the germline V gene (reference sequence), CDR1 is DFQATT while CDR2 is SNEGSKA. The library was generated by 5' RACE. The data were produced on an Illumina HiSeq 2500. A second 7 to 11 cycle PCR used a sample-barcoded 5' primer and a J-beta primer mix. Each TCR beta cDNA molecule received a unique molecular identifier from a template-switch 5' adaptor carrying 12 random nucleotides. Each sample yielded at least 3 million CDR3-containing paired-end reads. First-strand cDNA synthesis was performed from all RNA using the Mint cDNA synthesis kit, with priming by a TRBC-specific oligonucleotide. Following uracil-DNA glycosylase treatment, all cDNA underwent a first 18-cycle PCR with the universal primers M1SS and BC2_uni_R. As for the authors' bioinformatics: Normalization of each sample was performed by random selection of 1 million high-quality reads, each carrying a distinct molecular identifier. Instead of being binned into consensus sequences, reads with shared molecular identifiers were discarded. MiTCR, run with a Q25 quality threshold and the strictest error-elimination algorithm, handled CDR3 identification, clonotype clustering and error correction. Lower-bound total TCR beta diversity was estimated with a nonparametric unseen species model using Euler transformation. TCRdb reworked the public reads: Q25 trimming with fastp, MiXCR clone assembly, productive beta chains retained. Entries are consolidated by CDR3 protein sequence, retaining the most common genes and DNA. These V and J calls originate from TCRdb's pipeline instead of the authors' own analysis. The sample table shows more than 550,000 distinct CDR3 sequences, and 20% to 25% are seen once. 22% of the sample is in the top ten clones.

The TCR was taken from a man aged 70 or older in good health. The chain links TRBV20-1 with TRBJ2-5; 8 middle bases align to TRBD2. Sequenced: blood. The base sequence is TGCAGTGCTATTGGGCGGGGGGCATGGGAGACCCAGTACTTC. Its product reads: CSAIGRGAWETQYF.